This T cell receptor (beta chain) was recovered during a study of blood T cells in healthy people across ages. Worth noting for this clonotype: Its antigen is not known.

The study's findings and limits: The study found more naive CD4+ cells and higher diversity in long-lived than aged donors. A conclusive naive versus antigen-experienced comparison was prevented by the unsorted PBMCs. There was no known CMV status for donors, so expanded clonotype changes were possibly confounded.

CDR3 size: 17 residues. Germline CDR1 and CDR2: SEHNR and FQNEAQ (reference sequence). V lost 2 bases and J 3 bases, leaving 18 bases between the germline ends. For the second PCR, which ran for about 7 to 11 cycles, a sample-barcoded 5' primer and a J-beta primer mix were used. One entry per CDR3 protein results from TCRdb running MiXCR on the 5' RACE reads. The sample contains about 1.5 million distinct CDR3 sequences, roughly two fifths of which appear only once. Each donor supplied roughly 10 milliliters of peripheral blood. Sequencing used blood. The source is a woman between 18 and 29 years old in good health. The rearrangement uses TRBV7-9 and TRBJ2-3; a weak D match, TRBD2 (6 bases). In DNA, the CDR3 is TGTGCCAGCAGCTTATTCGGGTTCGGGAGTGGTACAGATACGCAGTATTTT. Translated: CASSLFGFGSGTDTQYF.